This T cell receptor (beta chain) was retrieved from a study of T cells in localized non-small cell lung cancer (dated by TCRdb to the early 2020s). With regard to the full study: The study analyzed T cell repertoires of 200 to 250 early-stage NSCLC patients, comparing tumors and uninvolved tumor-adjacent lungs. The cohort comprised roughly 230 treatment-naïve NSCLC patients with resected, localized lung tumors. The mean age of the NSCLC patients was about 64 years, with 130 or so men and 95 to 110 women.

Remarks on this clone: The antigen this receptor binds is unknown. Base qualities are not provided; no much larger clone lies one nucleotide away.

TCR beta CDR3 regions were sequenced from DNA using the immunoSEQ Assay. Concerning the study's data processing: To compute T cell density, TCR beta template counts were normalized to usable DNA, which was estimated by amplifying housekeeping genes. The preseqR package was used to estimate richness by extrapolating to 400,000 templates for PBMC samples and to 120,000 templates for tissue samples. Clonality was defined as one minus Pielou's evenness. Tissue-enriched TCRs were identified through differential abundance testing performed on productive amino-acid clonotypes, with a minimum total count of 5 and an alpha of 0.1. The Jaccard Index and the Morisita Overlap Index were used to quantify repertoire overlap between compartments. GLIPH grouped TCR beta CDR3s together with public tetramer-defined viral CDR3s, and a viral motif had to include at least three viral sequences and show V-gene enrichment. TCRdb limited this immuneACCESS table to in-frame rearrangements with V and J called. A share of clones is missing; checked studies link under half to unresolved V genes, and the rest is unexplained. The DNA was the basis for D and trimming; V, J and clone size are from that table. Counted in this sample were just over 4,000 clones; around 41% of them appeared once. Roughly 6% of the sample is taken by the ten largest.

On the study overall, not on this receptor specifically: Higher T cell density in blood was associated with longer overall survival, whereas higher clonality in adjacent lung was associated with shorter survival. Multi-region tumor sequencing was not performed, so intratumor heterogeneity could not be excluded. Uninvolved tumor-adjacent lung showed the highest T cell clonality, higher than tumor, which suggests more focused antigenic responses in the adjacent lung. Since the design was exploratory, TCR variables were selected using unadjusted p-values with no false-discovery rate correction. A median of about 55 of the top 100 tumor clones were detected in paired uninvolved adjacent lung, and approximately 28 of these tumor clones were also found among the top 100 clones of the paired uninvolved adjacent lung.

At diagnosis, peripheral blood, uninvolved tumor-adjacent lung and tumor were collected and stored as a combination of fresh-frozen and FFPE material. From the cysteine up to the phenylalanine, the CDR3 has a length of 13 residues. Only CDR3 DNA is held: 39 bases, read in frame from base 1. The trim is 2 bases for V and 10 bases for J, with a gap of 17 bases between the germline ends. From a lookup of the germline V gene (reference sequence), CDR1 and CDR2 are GTSNPN and SVGIG. The source was lung tumor tissue, collected before any cancer treatment. The rearrangement joined TRBV30 to TRBJ1-2; a tentative D match to TRBD1 spans 6 bases. The sequence came from a woman aged 35-75 years with stage I lung adenocarcinoma. In nucleotides, the sequence is TGTGCCTGGAGTATTTCCCATGACAGGTCCTACACCTTC. Its protein product is CAWSISHDRSYTF.